One sample yielded the 11 T cell receptor beta chains listed below, sequenced in a study of cytomegalovirus exposure and HLA in healthy donors. The data were produced by immunoSEQ multiplex PCR, yet TCRdb's version contains in-frame clones alone and is incomplete. Seen here are 110,000 to 150,000 clones, around 93% observed once, and the top ten hold around 1.9%. The sequenced material came from PBMCs. The receptors were sampled from a man younger than 35 in good health and CMV-seropositive.

The rearrangement links TRBV5-6 to TRBJ2-7; the D gene is possibly TRBD1 (6 bases). The CDR3 has 12 residues. V lost 1 base to trimming and J lost 6 bases, with 8 bases between them. Germline CDR1 SGHDT, CDR2 YYEEEE. The CDR3 bases are TGTGCCAGCAGCTTGAACAGGGCCGAGCAGTACTTC. Its protein is CASSLNRAEQYF. The variable domain in full, completed from reference TRBV5-6 and TRBJ2-7, reads DAGVTQSPTHLIKTRGQQVTLRCSPKSGHDTVSWYQQALGQGPQFIFQYYEEEERQRGNFPDRFSGHQFPNYSSELNVNALLLGDSALYLCASSLNRAEQYFGPGTRLTVT.

This sequence joins TRBV7-9 and TRBJ2-7; 9 positions agree with TRBD1. This CDR3 contains 15 residues. J lost 2 bases, V lost 5 bases, and 7 bases had no gene match. Germline V gene sequence: CDR1 SEHNR, CDR2 FQNEAQ (reference sequence). The CDR3 region has the DNA TGTGCCAGCAGCCTACCGGGACAGGGCACCTACGAGCAGTACTTC. It codes for CASSLPGQGTYEQYF. The whole variable domain, filled in from reference TRBV7-9 and TRBJ2-7, reads DTGVSQNPRHKITKRGQNVTFRCDPISEHNRLYWYRQTLGQGPEFLTYFQNEAQLEKSRLLSDRFSAERPKGSFSTLEIQRTEQGDSAMYLCASSLPGQGTYEQYFGPGTRLTVT.

The rearrangement uses TRBV5-4 and TRBJ1-1; perhaps TRBD1 as D (5 bases). Germline V lookup: CDR1 SGHNT, CDR2 YYREEE (reference sequence). This CDR3 region has 15 residues. V lost 4 bases and J lost 1, with 14 bases in between. This CDR3 reads CASSSRPGPNTEAFF. Here the CDR3 DNA reads TGTGCCAGCAGCAGCAGGCCAGGGCCGAACACTGAAGCTTTCTTT.

The genes are TRBV7-8 and TRBJ2-5; D unclear. This CDR3 contains 12 residues. V was clipped by 5 bases and J by 3 bases, with 7 bases between them. Germline V gene sequence: CDR1 SGHVS, CDR2 FQNEAQ. The CDR3 DNA reads as TGTGCCAGCAGCCGTGGAGAAGAGACCCAGTACTTC. This gives the protein CASSRGEETQYF. The full variable domain, in which reference TRBV7-8 and TRBJ2-5 provide the parts outside the CDR3, is GAGVSQSPRYKVAKRGQDVALRCDPISGHVSLFWYQQALGQGPEFLTYFQNEAQLDKSGLPSDRFFAERPEGSVSTLKIQRTQQEDSAVYLCASSRGEETQYFGPGTRLLVL.

The rearrangement joins TRBV2 to TRBJ2-1; TRBD2 matches at 8 bases. The length of the CDR3 is 16 residues. CDR1 and CDR2 from the germline V gene are SNHLY and FYNNEI. With 1 base clipped from V and 8 bases from J, the junction kept 10 bases outside the gene matches. Here the CDR3 DNA reads TGTGCCAGCAGTGAAGTCGGGGGTAGCGGGAACGATGAGCAGTTCTTC. It encodes CASSEVGGSGNDEQFF.

The chain is built from TRBV5-1 and TRBJ2-3, with a tentative D call TRBD1 (6 bases). Per the germline V gene, CDR1 is SGHRS and CDR2 is YFSETQ. The CDR3 has 16 amino acids. V lost 6 bases to trimming and J lost 3 bases, with 20 bases between them. As DNA, the CDR3 is TGCGCCAGCACCTTAACCGGGACAAGGGGGACAGATACGCAGTATTTT. Residues: CASTLTGTRGTDTQYF.

The chain combines TRBV28 with TRBJ2-1; TRBD2 matches at 9 bases. The CDR3 runs 16 residues. V trimming: 3 bases; J trimming: 6 bases; junction bases outside the gene matches: 9. Germline CDR1 reads MDHEN; CDR2 reads SYDVKM. In DNA, the CDR3 is TGTGCCAGCAGTTTGCAGAAGACTAGCGGCGTCAATGAGCAGTTCTTC. This translates into CASSLQKTSGVNEQFF.

The chain links TRBV19 to TRBJ2-5, with 7 bases fitting TRBD1. V lost 10 bases, J lost 6 bases, and 14 bases stayed unmatched. The CDR3 is 14 amino acids. The germline V gene has CDR1 LNHDA and CDR2 SQIVND (reference sequence). CDR3 region: CATQQGSGLKTQYF. The CDR3 coding sequence is TGTGCCACCCAACAGGGGTCTGGGTTGAAGACCCAGTACTTC.

This chain connects TRBV19 to TRBJ2-7; 9 nucleotides align to TRBD1. The CDR3 spans 14 residues. From germline, CDR1 is LNHDA and CDR2 SQIVND (reference sequence). The trim removed 6 bases at V and 4 bases at J, leaving 7 bases unmatched. The CDR3, as DNA: TGTGCCAGTAGCACAGGGGGCACTGGATACGAGCAGTACTTC. Translation: CASSTGGTGYEQYF.

The chain has TRBV6-1 and TRBJ1-5, with no clear D. The CDR3 loop spans 13 amino acids. Trimming removed 5 bases at V and 2 bases at J, with 7 bases between. Germline V CDR1 and CDR2: MNHNS, SASEGT. CDR3 nucleotides: TGTGCCAGCAGTATGGGAGGCAATCAGCCCCAGCATTTT. Residues: CASSMGGNQPQHF.

This clone is a singleton in its sample. The V gene is TRBV27, the J gene TRBJ2-7; 9 bases line up with TRBD1. The CDR3 sequence is 14 residues long. The V gene end was trimmed by 4 bases and the J gene end by 3 bases; junction bases not matched to a gene: 4. In germline, CDR1 is MNHEY, CDR2 SMNVEV (reference sequence). The DNA of the CDR3 is TGTGCCAGCAGTTCCCAGGACAGGGGCTACGAGCAGTACTTC. This codes for CASSSQDRGYEQYF.